This TCR beta chain was recorded in a study of cytomegalovirus exposure and HLA in healthy donors. Trimming cost V 6 bases and J 4 bases; bases outside gene matches: 6. There are 14 residues in the CDR3. Germline V gene lookup returns CDR1 SQVTM and CDR2 ANQGSEA. Primers included in the PCR were 60 Vbeta and 13 Jbeta primers. Method: immunoSEQ multiplex PCR; TCRdb's copy keeps in-frame clones and lacks some. The table lists about 140,000 clones. Study results and limitations: Using the classifier, cytomegalovirus status was reportedly diagnosed with high specificity and sensitivity.

Comments on this clone: As yet, its antigen is unknown.

Source material: PBMCs. V gene TRBV29-1 combines with J gene TRBJ2-2; 9 bases align to TRBD2. The TCR comes from a male donor in good health and CMV-seronegative. The DNA of the CDR3 is TGCAGCGTGGTAGCGGGAGCGGGCACCGGGGAGCTGTTTTTT. Protein sequence: CSVVAGAGTGELFF.